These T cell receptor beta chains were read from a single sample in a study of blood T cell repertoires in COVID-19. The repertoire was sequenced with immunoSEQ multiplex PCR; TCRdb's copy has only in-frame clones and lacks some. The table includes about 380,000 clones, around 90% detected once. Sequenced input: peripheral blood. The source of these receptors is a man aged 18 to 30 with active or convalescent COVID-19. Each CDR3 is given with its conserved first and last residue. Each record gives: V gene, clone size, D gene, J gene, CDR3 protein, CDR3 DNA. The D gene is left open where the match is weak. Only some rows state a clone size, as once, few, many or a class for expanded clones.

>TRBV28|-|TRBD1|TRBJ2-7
CASSPGTVLLEQYF
TGTGCCAGCAGCCCCGGGACAGTCCTTTTAGAACAGTACTTC
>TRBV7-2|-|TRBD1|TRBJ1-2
CASNSPGGFNYGYTF
TGTGCCAGCAACTCTCCAGGGGGGTTCAACTATGGCTACACCTTC
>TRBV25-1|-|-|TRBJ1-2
CASSEVGDYGYTF
TGTGCCAGCAGTGAAGTCGGTGATTATGGCTACACCTTC
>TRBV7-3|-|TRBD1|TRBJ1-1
CASSQQGVNTEAFF
TGTGCCAGCAGTCAACAGGGGGTGAACACTGAAGCTTTCTTT
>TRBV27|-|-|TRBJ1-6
CASSSGAYNSPLHF
TGTGCCAGCAGTTCAGGGGCATATAATTCACCCCTCCACTTT
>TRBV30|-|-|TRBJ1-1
CAWSVNGRVAFF
TGTGCCTGGAGTGTAAACGGGCGGGTGGCTTTCTTT
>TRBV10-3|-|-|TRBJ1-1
CAISESSLRPNTEAFF
TGTGCCATCAGTGAGTCAAGTCTCAGGCCGAACACTGAAGCTTTCTTT
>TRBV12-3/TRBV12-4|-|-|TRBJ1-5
CASSPFHQPQHF
TGTGCCAGCAGCCCCTTTCATCAGCCCCAGCATTTT
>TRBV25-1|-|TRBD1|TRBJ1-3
CASAIGTGGGNTIYF
TGTGCCAGCGCCATAGGGACAGGGGGAGGAAACACCATATATTTT
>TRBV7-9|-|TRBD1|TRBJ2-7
CASSFITGTEYYEQYF
TGTGCCAGCAGCTTTATTACCGGGACAGAATATTACGAGCAGTACTTC
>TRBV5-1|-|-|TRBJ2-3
CASSFGIGLGDTQYF
TGCGCCAGCAGCTTTGGTATCGGCCTAGGAGATACGCAGTATTTT
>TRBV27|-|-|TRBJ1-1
CASSLRQSTEAFF
TGTGCCAGCAGTCTTCGACAGTCAACTGAAGCTTTCTTT
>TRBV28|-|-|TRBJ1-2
CASSLSLGINYGYTF
TGTGCCAGCAGTTTATCGCTCGGGATTAACTATGGCTACACCTTC
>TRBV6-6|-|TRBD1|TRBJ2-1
CASSRKTGQGNHNEQFF
TGTGCCAGCAGCCGAAAAACGGGACAGGGGAACCACAATGAGCAGTTCTTC
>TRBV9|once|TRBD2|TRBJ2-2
CASSVVAGVPGELFF
TGTGCCAGCAGCGTAGTAGCGGGTGTCCCCGGGGAGCTGTTTTTT
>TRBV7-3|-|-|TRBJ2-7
CASTEMWTGSYEQYF
TGTGCCAGCACGGAGATGTGGACGGGATCCTACGAGCAGTACTTC
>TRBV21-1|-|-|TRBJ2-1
CASSSLGGCGFRYEQFF
TGTGCCAGCAGCTCTTTGGGAGGGTGCGGTTTTCGGTATGAGCAGTTCTTC
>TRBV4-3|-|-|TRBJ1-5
CASSQDRNRAQPQHF
TGCGCCAGCAGCCAAGATCGGAACAGGGCCCAGCCCCAGCATTTT
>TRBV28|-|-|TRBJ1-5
CASTLRGFSNQPQHF
TGTGCCAGCACCCTCCGGGGTTTTAGCAATCAGCCCCAGCATTTT
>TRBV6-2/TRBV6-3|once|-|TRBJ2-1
CASSEGGKGYNEQFF
TGTGCCAGCAGCGAGGGGGGGAAGGGATACAATGAGCAGTTCTTC
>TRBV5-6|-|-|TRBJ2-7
CASSSGLPYEQYF
TGTGCCAGCAGCTCCGGGTTGCCCTACGAGCAGTACTTC
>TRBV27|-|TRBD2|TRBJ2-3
CATAAGAVTDTQYF
TGTGCCACAGCAGCGGGAGCGGTCACAGATACGCAGTATTTT
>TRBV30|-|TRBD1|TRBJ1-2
CAWSGDRGLGYTF
TGTGCCTGGTCCGGAGACAGGGGGCTTGGCTACACCTTC
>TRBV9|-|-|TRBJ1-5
CASSENFNQPQHF
TGTGCCAGCAGCGAAAACTTCAATCAGCCCCAGCATTTT
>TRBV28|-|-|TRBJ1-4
CASGGRGPSIGKLFF
TGTGCCAGCGGAGGCCGAGGGCCAAGTATCGGAAAACTGTTTTTT
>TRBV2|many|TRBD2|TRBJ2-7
CASRVLAGARTFTYEQYF
TGTGCCAGCAGGGTACTAGCGGGGGCCCGTACTTTCACCTACGAGCAGTACTTC
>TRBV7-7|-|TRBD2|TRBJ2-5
CASSQLAGETQYF
TGTGCCAGCAGCCAACTAGCGGGGGAGACCCAGTACTTC
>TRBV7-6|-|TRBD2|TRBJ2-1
CASSPRTSGSRGEQFF
TGTGCCAGCAGCCCGCGGACTAGCGGGAGTCGGGGTGAGCAGTTCTTC
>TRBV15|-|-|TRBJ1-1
CATSRPTRDTEAFF
TGTGCCACCAGCAGACCCACGAGGGACACTGAAGCTTTCTTT
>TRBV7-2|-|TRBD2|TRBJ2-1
CASSPGLAGGREQFF
TGTGCCAGCAGCCCGGGACTAGCGGGGGGAAGAGAGCAGTTCTTC
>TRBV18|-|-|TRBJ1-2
CASSPTGGRGNYGYTF
TGTGCCAGCTCACCAACGGGGGGAAGAGGTAACTATGGCTACACCTTC
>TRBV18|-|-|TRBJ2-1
CASSPIPPYEQFF
TGTGCCAGCTCACCAATCCCCCCGTATGAGCAGTTCTTC
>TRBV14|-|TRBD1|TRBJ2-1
CASSQWDSSYNEQFF
TGTGCCAGCAGCCAATGGGACAGCTCCTACAATGAGCAGTTCTTC
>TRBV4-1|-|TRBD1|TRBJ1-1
CASTPQGATEAFF
TGCGCCAGCACACCACAGGGGGCCACTGAAGCTTTCTTT
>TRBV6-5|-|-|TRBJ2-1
CASSYSRGYEVGKQFF
TGTGCCAGCAGTTACTCGAGGGGGTACGAGGTTGGGAAGCAGTTCTTC
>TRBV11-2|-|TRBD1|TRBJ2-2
CASRNERTGLTGELFF
TGTGCCAGCAGAAACGAAAGGACAGGGTTAACCGGGGAGCTGTTTTTT
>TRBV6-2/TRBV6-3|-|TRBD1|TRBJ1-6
CASSYTGTGSIVGNSALHF
TGTGCCAGCAGTTACACCGGGACAGGGTCCATAGTCGGAAATTCGGCCCTCCACTTT
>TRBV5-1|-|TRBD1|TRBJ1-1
CASSGQTGGPPEAFF
TGCGCCAGCAGCGGGCAAACAGGGGGCCCTCCTGAAGCTTTCTTT
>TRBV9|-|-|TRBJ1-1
CASSVSGTDIEAFF
TGTGCCAGCAGCGTTTCCGGGACTGATATTGAAGCTTTCTTT
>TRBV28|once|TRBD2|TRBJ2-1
CASRPKGGAADEQFF
TGTGCCAGCAGACCCAAGGGAGGGGCGGCTGATGAGCAGTTCTTC
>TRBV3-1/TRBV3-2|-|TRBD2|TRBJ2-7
CASSQLVSGSGREQYF
TGTGCCAGCAGCCAATTAGTTAGCGGGAGTGGCCGCGAGCAGTACTTC
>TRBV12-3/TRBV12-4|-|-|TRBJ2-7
CATRPEGVGEQYF
TGTGCCACCCGGCCGGAAGGGGTGGGTGAGCAGTACTTC
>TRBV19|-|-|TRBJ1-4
CASRPAGLWEKLFF
TGTGCCAGTAGACCCGCGGGACTGTGGGAAAAACTGTTTTTT
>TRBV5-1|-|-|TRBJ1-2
CASSPDTLRFYGYTF
TGCGCCAGCAGCCCGGACACTTTACGCTTCTATGGCTACACCTTC
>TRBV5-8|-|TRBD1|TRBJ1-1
CASSLGQGYTEAFF
TGTGCCAGCAGCTTAGGACAGGGATACACTGAAGCTTTCTTT